The 32 T cell receptor beta chains below all came from one sample that was sequenced in a study of blood T cell repertoires in COVID-19. Using immunoSEQ multiplex PCR, the repertoire was profiled, and TCRdb retains in-frame clones only, with some absent. The sample lists 150,000 to 200,000 clones, 70% to 80% occurring once. The specimen sequenced was peripheral blood. Receptor source: a woman in her thirties or forties with COVID-19, enrolled during active disease.

The table lists this clone with a count of one. The J gene is TRBJ2-7, the V gene TRBV3-1 (or the pseudogene TRBV3-2); D remains ambiguous. CDR1 and CDR2 (germline): LGHDT, YNNKEL (reference sequence). This CDR3 has 14 amino acids. Trimming took 0 bases from V and 0 from J, leaving 6 bases between them. CDR3 amino acids: CASSQDPHSYEQYF. CDR3 DNA sequence: TGTGCCAGCAGCCAAGACCCCCACTCCTACGAGCAGTACTTC.

This clone was picked up a small number of times. This chain links TRBV11-2 with TRBJ2-1; D perhaps matches TRBD1 (6 bases). Germline V gene sequence: CDR1 SGHAT, CDR2 FQNNGV. This CDR3 contains 19 residues. V was cut by 1 base and J by 0 bases, with 19 bases left in between. The CDR3 DNA sequence: TGTGCCAGCAGCTTAGTACAGGGAAGGGTTAGGGGCTCCTACAATGAGCAGTTCTTC. Its protein product is CASSLVQGRVRGSYNEQFF.

This chain uses TRBV10-3 with TRBJ1-5, with TRBD1 matching 9 bases. This CDR3 is built from 14 residues. The germline V gene has CDR1 ENHRY and CDR2 SYGVKD. After removal of 6 bases from V and 6 bases from J, the junction contained 6 bases not matched to a gene. CDR3 loop: CAISPDRGFQPQHF. CDR3 nucleotide sequence: TGTGCCATCAGCCCGGACAGGGGATTTCAGCCCCAGCATTTT.

This clone was seen only a few times. CDR3 protein: CASSQPGGNSPLHF. The CDR3 coding sequence is TGTGCCAGCAGCCAACCCGGCGGGAATTCACCCCTCCACTTT. The chain is built from TRBV7-9 and TRBJ1-6; unclear D gene. V lost 5 bases, J lost 7 bases, and 12 bases lay in between. CDR3 size: 14 residues. CDR1 is SEHNR and CDR2 is FQNEAQ in the germline V gene (reference sequence).

This sequence joins TRBV11-2 and TRBJ2-3; D may be TRBD1 (6 bases). The CDR3 spans 14 residues. Germline loops: CDR1 SGHAT, CDR2 FQNNGV. Trimming pared 5 bases from V and 2 bases from J, leaving 11 bases between. The CDR3 region has the DNA TGTGCCAGCAGCGATAACAGGGCCACAGATACGCAGTATTTT. Protein product: CASSDNRATDTQYF.

V and J are TRBV5-4 and TRBJ1-3; 7 nucleotides align to TRBD1. From germline, CDR1 is SGHNT and CDR2 YYREEE (reference sequence). J was trimmed by 3 bases and V by 4 bases; bases with no gene match: 4. The CDR3 length is 14 residues. The CDR3 coding sequence is TGTGCCAGCAGCCCACAGGGGAATGGAAACACCATATATTTT. As protein: CASSPQGNGNTIYF.

This chain connects TRBV10-3 to TRBJ1-2; TRBD1 might be the D (5 bases). This CDR3 contains 18 residues. In germline, CDR1 is ENHRY, CDR2 SYGVKD. V was clipped by 6 bases and J by 4 bases, with 27 bases between them. In DNA, the CDR3 is TGTGCCATCAGAAACCCGTCAGGACTTCAGGGACTGTCCTATGGCTACACCTTC. This encodes CAIRNPSGLQGLSYGYTF.

The chain carries TRBV7-2 and TRBJ2-7, with D perhaps matching TRBD2 (6 bases). This CDR3 contains 14 residues. Germline loops: CDR1 SGHTA, CDR2 FQGNSA. V was cut by 5 bases and J by 0 bases, with 11 bases left in between. The CDR3 bases are TGTGCCAGCAGCCGGGACTGGAACTCCTACGAGCAGTACTTC. As protein: CASSRDWNSYEQYF.

The chain couples TRBV14 to TRBJ1-1; weak D call: TRBD1 (6 bases). Germline V gene data show CDR1 as SGHDN and CDR2 as FVKESK. This CDR3 is 18 amino acids long. Trimming cost V 0 bases and J 5 bases, with 22 bases left between them. CDR3 DNA: TGTGCCAGCAGCCAAGACCACCGGGACCCCCAAGGGGGAACTGAAGCTTTCTTT. It specifies CASSQDHRDPQGGTEAFF.

The chain employs TRBV10-1 and TRBJ1-3, with D maybe TRBD1 (6 bases). This CDR3 has 19 residues. Trimming took off 6 bases at V and 2 bases at J, with 26 bases between the two ends. CDR1 is WNHNN, CDR2 SYGVQD, per germline (reference sequence). CDR3 sequence reads: CASSERKKRGLPTGNTIYF. The CDR3 DNA is TGCGCCAGCAGCGAGAGAAAGAAGCGGGGGCTACCCACTGGAAACACCATATATTTT.

The rearrangement uses TRBV6-5 and TRBJ2-4; D not certain. Germline V lookup: CDR1 MNHEY, CDR2 SVGAGI. Trimming removed 4 bases at V and 6 bases at J, with 4 bases between. This CDR3 region has 11 residues. CDR3 nucleotides: TGTGCCAGCAGTTTTCTAAACATTCAGTACTTC. Amino acid sequence: CASSFLNIQYF.

The J gene is TRBJ2-7, the V gene TRBV19; the match to TRBD1 covers 7 bases. Trimming at V came to 1 base and at J to 2 bases, leaving 8 bases not matched to a gene. CDR3 length: 16 residues. The germline V gene encodes CDR1 LNHDA and CDR2 SQIVND (reference sequence). This chain's CDR3 is CASSIALQGHTYEQYF. The CDR3 DNA is TGTGCCAGTAGTATAGCCCTACAGGGGCATACCTACGAGCAGTACTTC. The complete variable domain, with remaining parts taken from reference TRBV19 and TRBJ2-7, reads DGGITQSPKYLFRKEGQNVTLSCEQNLNHDAMYWYRQDPGQGLRLIYYSQIVNDFQKGDIAEGYSVSREKKESFPLTVTSAQKNPTAFYLCASSIALQGHTYEQYFGPGTRLTVT.

V usage is TRBV4-1 and J usage is TRBJ1-2, with D uncertain. V shed 0 bases and J shed 6 bases, with 14 bases lying between them. Per the germline V gene, CDR1 is MGHRA and CDR2 is YSYEKL. This CDR3 region has 15 residues. The chain's CDR3 is CASSQDITRGDGYTF. DNA for the CDR3: TGCGCCAGCAGCCAAGATATCACCCGCGGAGATGGCTACACCTTC.

The V gene is TRBV19, the J gene TRBJ1-1; D is unresolved. Trimming left V 0 bases short and J 0 bases short, with 5 bases between. Germline assignment: CDR1 LNHDA and CDR2 SQIVND (reference sequence). CDR3 length equals 14 residues. CDR3 coding DNA: TGTGCCAGTAGTATAGAGAGATTGAACACTGAAGCTTTCTTT. This codes for CASSIERLNTEAFF.

The chain recombines TRBV6-5 with TRBJ1-1; 11 bases are shared with TRBD1. The CDR3 has 16 residues. With V trimmed by 0 bases and J by 4 bases, 4 bases remained unmatched. The V gene's germline CDR1 is MNHEY and CDR2 SVGAGI. CDR3 bases: TGTGCCAGCAGTTACTCCGGGACAGGGGGGAGCACTGAAGCTTTCTTT. This gives the protein CASSYSGTGGSTEAFF.

Turning to this clone: This sample also contains other DNA sequences that code for the same CDR3. The chain is built from TRBV7-2 and TRBJ2-7; perhaps TRBD1 as D (6 bases). The CDR3 sequence is 13 residues long. Germline loops: CDR1 SGHTA, CDR2 FQGNSA. The V end was cut by 6 bases, the J end by 0 bases, with 9 bases between. CDR3 sequence (DNA): TGTGCCAGCAGTCCAGGGGTCTCCTACGAGCAGTACTTC. Translating it yields CASSPGVSYEQYF.

The chain couples TRBV7-9 to TRBJ2-3, with no clear D. The ends were cut back, 2 bases at V and 2 bases at J, with 14 bases in the middle. The CDR3 is made up of 16 amino acids. Germline-derived CDR1 and CDR2 are SEHNR and FQNEAQ (reference sequence). This CDR3 reads CASSLPYHRDTDTQYF. The CDR3 nucleotides are TGTGCCAGCAGCTTACCCTACCACCGAGACACAGATACGCAGTATTTT.

The rearrangement joins TRBV29-1 to TRBJ1-2, with D possibly matching TRBD1 (6 bases). The V end was cut by 3 bases, the J end by 2 bases, with 13 bases between. This CDR3 comprises 14 residues. CDR1 is SQVTM, CDR2 ANQGSEA, per germline. DNA of the CDR3: TGCAGCGTTGAGAGCCAGGGGTCCAACTATGGCTACACCTTC. Translated, it gives CSVESQGSNYGYTF.

The chain employs TRBV2 and TRBJ2-3, with 11 bases that match TRBD2. Per the germline V gene, CDR1 is SNHLY and CDR2 is FYNNEI. The CDR3 contains 14 residues. V lost 7 bases to trimming and J lost 5 bases; unmatched junction nucleotides: 5. This chain's CDR3 is CASILSGGEDTQYF. The CDR3, as DNA: TGTGCCAGCATTCTTAGCGGGGGGGAAGATACGCAGTATTTT.

This chain joins TRBV29-1 and TRBJ1-2, with D tentatively TRBD1 (6 bases). V gave up 7 bases and J gave up 6 bases, with 15 bases separating them. From germline, CDR1 is SQVTM and CDR2 ANQGSEA. This CDR3 has 12 amino acids. In nucleotides, the CDR3 is TGCAGCGCTCTGGACAGCATGGATGGCTACACCTTC. Its protein product is CSALDSMDGYTF.

The chain is built from TRBV27 and TRBJ1-1, with D perhaps matching TRBD1 (6 bases). Deletions cut 5 bases from V and 0 bases from J, with 13 bases between. The CDR3 runs to 15 residues. Germline CDR1 reads MNHEY; CDR2 reads SMNVEV (reference sequence). CDR3 region: CASSPRQDLNTEAFF. The CDR3 coding sequence is TGTGCCAGCAGTCCACGACAGGACCTGAACACTGAAGCTTTCTTT.

This chain uses TRBV6-1 with TRBJ1-2; D not certain. This CDR3 comprises 13 residues. V lost 1 base to trimming and J lost 7 bases, with 10 bases between them. Germline V CDR1 and CDR2: MNHNS, SASEGT. This chain's CDR3 is CASSEDSQLGYTF. The CDR3 bases are TGTGCCAGCAGTGAAGATAGCCAGCTTGGCTACACCTTC.

V usage is TRBV7-2 and J usage is TRBJ1-5; D gene unclear. CDR1 is SGHTA, CDR2 FQGNSA, per germline. This CDR3 comprises 14 residues. Trimming took 2 bases from V and 4 from J, leaving 9 bases between them. CDR3 loop: CASSLNGLNQPQHF. The CDR3 nucleotides are TGTGCCAGCAGCTTAAATGGGCTGAATCAGCCCCAGCATTTT.

The V call is TRBV5-1, the J call TRBJ2-7, with D possibly matching TRBD1 (6 bases). Germline CDR1 is SGHRS and CDR2 is YFSETQ. This CDR3 region has 14 residues. The V end was cut by 0 bases, the J end by 6 bases, with 13 bases between. Here the CDR3 reads CASSLGQEYGEQYF. CDR3 nucleotide sequence: TGCGCCAGCAGCTTGGGACAGGAGTATGGCGAGCAGTACTTC.

The chain is built from TRBV29-1 and TRBJ1-2, with D unclear. Germline-derived CDR1 and CDR2 are SQVTM and ANQGSEA. Trimming removed 5 bases at V and 7 bases at J, with 8 bases between. The CDR3 covers 10 residues. The CDR3 loop is CSVREAGYTF. In DNA, the CDR3 is TGCAGCGTTCGGGAGGCTGGCTACACCTTC.

This sequence joins TRBV7-9 and TRBJ2-7; TRBD1 matches 8 bases. The CDR3 sequence is 14 residues long. The trim removed 0 bases at V and 7 bases at J, leaving 5 bases unmatched. CDR1 is SEHNR, CDR2 FQNEAQ, per germline (reference sequence). The CDR3, as DNA: TGTGCCAGCAGCTTAGCGGACAGGGTAAGGGAGCAGTACTTC. It yields the protein CASSLADRVREQYF.

This chain links TRBV6-5 with TRBJ2-7; 9 positions match TRBD2. This CDR3 has 14 amino acids. The trim removed 7 bases at V and 4 bases at J, leaving 8 bases unmatched. CDR1 MNHEY and CDR2 SVGAGI come from the germline V gene. This chain's CDR3 is CASTASGAIYEQYF. Here the CDR3 DNA reads TGTGCCAGCACCGCTAGCGGGGCAATATACGAGCAGTACTTC.

In this sample, this clone turned up many times. This chain links TRBV27 with TRBJ2-3; D is undetermined. Trimming took 5 bases from V and 0 from J, leaving 9 bases between them. The CDR3 has 14 amino acids. Germline V gene lookup returns CDR1 MNHEY and CDR2 SMNVEV (reference sequence). The CDR3 region has the DNA TGTGCCAGCAGTCACATCAGTAGCACAGATACGCAGTATTTT. Its protein product is CASSHISSTDTQYF.

This rearrangement joins TRBV4-2 to TRBJ2-3; 7 positions agree with TRBD2. Germline CDR1 LGHNA, CDR2 YNFKEQ. This CDR3 has 16 amino acids. V was clipped by 1 base and J by 5 bases; unmatched bases: 9. The CDR3 is CASSQVGGRAGDTQYF. CDR3 nucleotides: TGTGCCAGCAGCCAAGTTGGTGGGAGGGCCGGAGATACGCAGTATTTT.

The CDR3 DNA sequence: TGTGCCAGCTCACCACCCCCAGGGGTTAGTTCACCCCTCCACTTT. This translates into CASSPPPGVSSPLHF. The V and J genes are TRBV18 and TRBJ1-6; D is perhaps TRBD1 (6 bases). Germline loops: CDR1 KGHSH, CDR2 LQKENI. The V end was cut by 0 bases, the J end by 9 bases, with 12 bases between. The CDR3 has 15 amino acids. The whole variable domain, remainder taken from reference TRBV18 and TRBJ1-6, is NAGVMQNPRHLVRRRGQEARLRCSPMKGHSHVYWYRQLPEEGLKFMVYLQKENIIDESGMPKERFSAEFPKEGPSILRIQQVVRGDSAAYFCASSPPPGVSSPLHFGNGTRLTVT.

J is TRBJ2-5 and V is TRBV24-1, with 10 bases that match TRBD1. This CDR3 spans 13 amino acids. CDR1 and CDR2 from the germline V gene are KGHDR and SFDVKD. Trimming took 6 bases from V and 6 from J; bases not matched to a gene: 3. The CDR3 sequence: CATSLTGGQTQYF. In nucleotides, the CDR3 is TGTGCCACCAGTTTGACAGGGGGCCAGACCCAGTACTTC.

The rearrangement joins TRBV4-1 to TRBJ1-2, with D hard to call. This CDR3 is 15 amino acids long. Trimming stripped 2 bases from V and 4 bases from J, with 14 bases between. CDR1 and CDR2 (germline): MGHRA, YSYEKL. The CDR3 protein is CASSQTEASSYGYTF. The CDR3 nucleotides are TGCGCCAGCAGCCAAACCGAGGCCTCGTCCTATGGCTACACCTTC.